Shown below are 15 T cell receptor beta chains from a single sample sequenced in a study of T cell clusters in autoimmune cytopenias (dated by TCRdb to between 2018 and 2021). TRB amplification used around 250 ng of peripheral blood genomic DNA, tens of thousands of genome equivalents, per sample. TCRdb records Illumina MiSeq as the sequencer. Multiplex PCR with a touch-down protocol amplified TRB rearrangements, with the TRB-A and TRB-B primer pools combined in a single tube. The reads, reprocessed by TCRdb, yield one row per CDR3 protein sequence and no DNA. This specimen's table enumerates roughly 10,000 distinct CDR3 sequences. The leading ten clones occupy around 4.4% of the sample. This sample was also put to use in a study of T cell repertoires in aging, cancer and after chemotherapy.

The sample was peripheral blood. The receptors originated from a human donor in good health.

This clonotype is deemed medium-sized (0.01 to 0.1%) by its frequency. The V and J genes are TRBV27 and TRBJ2-7; TCRdb indicates TRBD1, and absent DNA this call remains unverified. The CDR3 covers 12 residues. The V gene's germline CDR1 is MNHEY and CDR2 SMNVEV (reference sequence). The CDR3 spells CASSQGPYEQYF.

V and J are TRBV5-1 and TRBJ1-4. The CDR3 runs to 14 residues. Germline values: CDR1 SGHRS, CDR2 YFSETQ. CDR3 protein: CASSLRHLNEKLFF.

V usage is TRBV7-2 and J usage is TRBJ2-7. CDR1 is SGHTA and CDR2 is FQGNSA in the germline V gene. The CDR3 is 14 amino acids. CDR3 residues: CASSLAGVTYEQYF.

According to its frequency, this clonotype is medium-sized (0.01 to 0.1%). V usage is TRBV6-5 and J usage is TRBJ2-7; without DNA, the TCRdb call of TRBD1 cannot be checked. The CDR3 runs 15 residues. In germline, CDR1 is MNHEY, CDR2 SVGAGI. CDR3 residues: CASSYSPGDTYEQYF.

J is TRBJ2-7 and V is TRBV5-4. Germline assignment: CDR1 SGHNT and CDR2 YYREEE (reference sequence). This CDR3 contains 13 residues. The CDR3 is CASSLGQLGEQYF.

Frequency places this clonotype as medium-sized. The CDR3 sequence is CASSPTSGTDTQYF. The genes are TRBV19 and TRBJ2-3; with no DNA, the TCRdb D assignment of TRBD2 cannot be verified. The CDR3 runs to 14 residues. Germline V gene lookup returns CDR1 LNHDA and CDR2 SQIVND (reference sequence). Looking up the rest from reference TRBV19 and TRBJ2-3 gives the full variable domain: DGGITQSPKYLFRKEGQNVTLSCEQNLNHDAMYWYRQDPGQGLRLIYYSQIVNDFQKGDIAEGYSVSREKKESFPLTVTSAQKNPTAFYLCASSPTSGTDTQYFGPGTRLTVL.

This chain joins TRBV5-1 and TRBJ2-3; the TCRdb D gene call, TRBD1, has no DNA to confirm it. Germline V gene lookup returns CDR1 SGHRS and CDR2 YFSETQ. This CDR3 contains 14 residues. The CDR3 loop is CASSLAQGADTQYF.

Measured by frequency, this clonotype is medium-sized. The chain combines TRBV29-1 with TRBJ2-3. This CDR3 spans 14 amino acids. The germline V gene encodes CDR1 SQVTM and CDR2 ANQGSEA. The CDR3 loop reads CSVYTISFTDTQYF.

This sequence joins TRBV6-1 and TRBJ2-5; TCRdb's D gene call, TRBD2, goes unchecked for lack of DNA. Germline lookup yields CDR1 MNHNS and CDR2 SASEGT. CDR3 size: 14 residues. The CDR3 sequence is CASMTSGGKETQYF.

The genes are TRBV10-3 and TRBJ2-5; no DNA is available, so the TRBD1 call from TCRdb remains unchecked. The CDR3 is 13 amino acids. Germline CDR1 reads ENHRY; CDR2 reads SYGVKD. The CDR3 sequence is CATQGTSQETQYF.

This clonotype is identified as medium-sized from frequency. CDR3 region: CASLAGGWEQFF. The chain uses TRBV6-1 and TRBJ2-1; checking the TCRdb D call of TRBD2 is not possible without DNA. Germline CDR1 is MNHNS and CDR2 is SASEGT. CDR3 length equals 12 residues.

This sequence joins TRBV11-2 and TRBJ1-1. The CDR3 has 13 amino acids. Germline lookup yields CDR1 SGHAT and CDR2 FQNNGV. CDR3 sequence reads: CASSLAQYTEAFF.

This clonotype is medium-sized by frequency. The V call is TRBV19, the J call TRBJ2-1; TCRdb selects TRBD2, and the lack of DNA leaves this call unchecked. The germline V gene has CDR1 LNHDA and CDR2 SQIVND (reference sequence). The CDR3 sequence is 13 residues long. CDR3 protein: CATREGLGNEQFF.

The chain recombines TRBV30 with TRBJ2-2. The CDR3 covers 14 residues. CDR1 is GTSNPN, CDR2 SVGIG, per germline (reference sequence). The CDR3 spells CARTQNRNTGELFF.

V is TRBV28 and J is TRBJ1-6. The CDR3 is made up of 16 amino acids. CDR1 MDHEN and CDR2 SYDVKM come from the germline V gene. CDR3 residues: CASSFAQWSYNSPLHF.